Listed below are T cell receptor beta chains from one sample, sequenced in a study of T cells in localized non-small cell lung cancer. The protocol was immunoSEQ multiplex PCR, while the TCRdb copy is restricted to in-frame clones and leaves out a portion. This table holds approximately 30,000 clones, 80% to 95% found once. The input for sequencing was peripheral blood mononuclear cells, taken before any cancer treatment. The receptors stem from a female donor older than 55 with stage II lung adenocarcinoma. The CDR3 runs from the conserved cysteine through the conserved F or W. A D gene is named only where the DNA matches it firmly. For some rows the clone size is stated as once, few or many, or as a class when expanded; others skip it.

DNA: TGTGCCAGCAGCTTTGGGGGTACAAAGGAGGCCCAGCATTTT; CDR3: CASSFGGTKEAQHF; D: -; J: TRBJ1-5; V: TRBV5-8; size: -
DNA: TGTGCCAGCAGTACCGACAGGGTTAGCACTGAAGCTTTCTTT; CDR3: CASSTDRVSTEAFF; D: TRBD1; J: TRBJ1-1; V: TRBV11-2; size: -
DNA: TGTGCCAGTAGTTCGACAGGGGGCGTCTTGGTTGGCTACACCTTC; CDR3: CASSSTGGVLVGYTF; D: TRBD1; J: TRBJ1-2; V: TRBV19; size: once
DNA: TGTGCCAGCAGCCCGGGACTAGTGGTAAGCACAGATACGCAGTATTTT; CDR3: CASSPGLVVSTDTQYF; D: TRBD2; J: TRBJ2-3; V: TRBV4-2; size: -
DNA: TGTGCCAGCAGCCATGGCGGGCAGACCTCCTACGAGCAGTACTTC; CDR3: CASSHGGQTSYEQYF; D: -; J: TRBJ2-7; V: TRBV14; size: once
DNA: TGCAGCGTCCCAAGGGTACAGGGAGGAGGCTACACCTTC; CDR3: CSVPRVQGGGYTF; D: -; J: TRBJ1-2; V: TRBV29-1; size: -
DNA: TGCGCCAGCAGCTTACCCCCCAGCACTGAAGCTTTCTTT; CDR3: CASSLPPSTEAFF; D: -; J: TRBJ1-1; V: TRBV5-1; size: -
DNA: TGTGCCAGCAGTTTCGGGGGGCAGGGAGATACGCAGTATTTT; CDR3: CASSFGGQGDTQYF; D: -; J: TRBJ2-3; V: TRBV7-9; size: -
DNA: TGTGCCAGTAGTATCAATTGGGGATCCGAGACCCAGTACTTC; CDR3: CASSINWGSETQYF; D: -; J: TRBJ2-5; V: TRBV19; size: -
DNA: TGTGCCAGTAGTACGGTGACAGGAACCAATGGCTACACCTTC; CDR3: CASSTVTGTNGYTF; D: -; J: TRBJ1-2; V: TRBV19; size: -
DNA: TGTGCCAGCAGCGTAGCTCAGAGAGCGGGAGTCGGCGAGCAGTACTTC; CDR3: CASSVAQRAGVGEQYF; D: TRBD2; J: TRBJ2-7; V: TRBV9; size: few
DNA: TGTGCCAGCAGTGAAGCGGGGGGTGCCCGGGAGACCCAGTACTTC; CDR3: CASSEAGGARETQYF; D: TRBD2; J: TRBJ2-5; V: TRBV28; size: -